This paragraph reports one T cell receptor (beta chain). The sample originates from a study of blood T cell repertoires in COVID-19. V was cut by 4 bases and J by 5 bases, with 12 bases left in between. The CDR3 sequence is 13 residues long. The germline V gene encodes CDR1 SGHKS and CDR2 YYEKEE (reference sequence). Original processing methods: Estimates of nucleated cell counts were drawn from the amplification of reference gene primers. This table comes from immunoSEQ multiplex PCR, and its TCRdb copy is limited to in-frame clones, with some not included. Clonal size and the V and J genes are those of that table, whereas D and trimming came from the DNA. The table records 280,000 or so clones, around 86% of them present only once.

Sequenced: peripheral blood. This receptor was identified in a woman under 40 who had recovered from COVID-19. The V call is TRBV5-5, the J call TRBJ2-5; tentative D call: TRBD2 (6 bases). The CDR3 loop is CASSEGRGETQYF. The CDR3 coding sequence is TGTGCCAGCAGCGAGGGACGGGGGGAGACCCAGTACTTC.